This T cell receptor (beta chain) derives from a study of CD8 T cells in ankylosing spondylitis. Study outcomes and limitations: One TCR beta motif, made up of about 8 highly homologous variants, appeared characteristic of ankylosing spondylitis blood. Past research had described some motif variants in reactive arthritis synovial fluid and blood.

In regard to this clonotype: Its antigen is not known.

The V and J ends lost 1 base and 4 bases, in that order; junction bases with no gene match: 8. The CDR3 has 17 residues. Looked up from germline, CDR1 is DFQATT and CDR2 is SNEGSKA (reference sequence). One entry per CDR3 protein results from TCRdb running MiXCR on the 5' RACE reads. The sample shows around 450,000 distinct CDR3 sequences, about 24% of them seen only once. J is TRBJ2-2 and V is TRBV20-1; 11 bases agree with TRBD2. Sequenced input: blood, either unsorted or a sorted T cell fraction (not recorded which). This receptor was obtained from a male donor with ankylosing spondylitis. CDR3 sequence (DNA): TGCAGTGCTAGAGTAACTAGCGGGAGTGGGCGCACCGGGGAGCTGTTTTTT. As protein: CSARVTSGSGRTGELFF.